This is a list of T cell receptor beta chains from one sample in a study of blood T cell repertoires in COVID-19. Clones were sequenced by immunoSEQ multiplex PCR, and TCRdb holds only the in-frame ones, with some missing. This table has around 300,000 clones, under 90% appearing once. Source material: PBMCs or T cells enriched from blood (not recorded which). Receptors were obtained from a woman in her sixties who had recovered from COVID-19. Each CDR3 is given with its conserved first and last residue. A D gene is named only where the DNA matches it firmly. Clone sizes are given selectively: once, few, many, or a class where the clone is expanded.

CDR3aa: CAISERGSRTNEKLFF
CDR3nt: TGTGCCATCAGTGAGCGAGGGTCTCGCACTAATGAAAAACTGTTTTTT
d_gene: NA
j_gene: TRBJ1-4
abundance: NA
v_gene: TRBV10-3

CDR3aa: CASSFGVDRRTEAFF
CDR3nt: TGTGCCAGCAGCTTTGGGGTTGACAGGCGGACTGAAGCTTTCTTT
d_gene: NA
j_gene: TRBJ1-1
abundance: NA
v_gene: TRBV11-3

CDR3aa: CASSLGEYLYEQYF
CDR3nt: TGTGCCAGCAGCTTGGGCGAATACCTCTACGAGCAGTACTTC
d_gene: NA
j_gene: TRBJ2-7
abundance: NA
v_gene: TRBV5-6

CDR3aa: CASTEGKVPLHF
CDR3nt: TGTGCCAGCACCGAGGGAAAGGTTCCCCTCCACTTT
d_gene: NA
j_gene: TRBJ1-6
abundance: NA
v_gene: TRBV28

CDR3aa: CASSQPVNTEAFF
CDR3nt: TGTGCCAGCTCACAGCCCGTGAACACTGAAGCTTTCTTT
d_gene: NA
j_gene: TRBJ1-1
abundance: NA
v_gene: TRBV18

CDR3aa: CASSQGHLAGGTNEQFF
CDR3nt: TGTGCCAGCAGCCAAGGCCACCTAGCGGGAGGGACCAATGAGCAGTTCTTC
d_gene: TRBD2
j_gene: TRBJ2-1
abundance: once
v_gene: TRBV4-2

CDR3aa: CASSPERLAENTGELFF
CDR3nt: TGTGCCAGCAGCCCCGAGCGACTAGCGGAGAACACCGGGGAGCTGTTTTTT
d_gene: TRBD2
j_gene: TRBJ2-2
abundance: NA
v_gene: TRBV13

CDR3aa: CASNRDRSYGYTF
CDR3nt: TGTGCCAGCAACAGGGACAGATCCTATGGCTACACCTTC
d_gene: TRBD1
j_gene: TRBJ1-2
abundance: NA
v_gene: TRBV6-5

CDR3aa: CASSNLAGEGDEQFF
CDR3nt: TGTGCCAGCAGTAATCTAGCGGGAGAAGGGGATGAGCAGTTCTTC
d_gene: TRBD2
j_gene: TRBJ2-1
abundance: NA
v_gene: TRBV2

CDR3aa: CASSFVRDTEAFF
CDR3nt: TGTGCCAGCAGCTTTGTGCGGGACACTGAAGCTTTCTTT
d_gene: NA
j_gene: TRBJ1-1
abundance: NA
v_gene: TRBV7-9

CDR3aa: CAGGPGDDTGELFF
CDR3nt: TGTGCCGGAGGGCCGGGGGATGACACCGGGGAGCTGTTTTTT
d_gene: NA
j_gene: TRBJ2-2
abundance: NA
v_gene: TRBV10-3

CDR3aa: CASSQGTSVVQETQYF
CDR3nt: TGCGCCAGCAGCCAAGGGACTAGCGTTGTTCAAGAGACCCAGTACTTC
d_gene: TRBD2
j_gene: TRBJ2-5
abundance: NA
v_gene: TRBV5-1

CDR3aa: CASSYHRANRAEAFF
CDR3nt: TGTGCCAGCAGTTACCACAGGGCCAATCGCGCTGAAGCTTTCTTT
d_gene: NA
j_gene: TRBJ1-1
abundance: NA
v_gene: TRBV6-5

CDR3aa: CATSGGANEKLFF
CDR3nt: TGTGCCACCTCAGGGGGAGCAAATGAAAAACTGTTTTTT
d_gene: TRBD1
j_gene: TRBJ1-4
abundance: NA
v_gene: TRBV2

CDR3aa: CASSPDRVTQPQHF
CDR3nt: TGTGCCAGCTCACCGGACAGGGTTACTCAGCCCCAGCATTTT
d_gene: TRBD1
j_gene: TRBJ1-5
abundance: NA
v_gene: TRBV18

CDR3aa: CASSLDWDTRHF
CDR3nt: TGTGCCAGCAGCCTAGATTGGGACACCAGGCACTTC
d_gene: NA
j_gene: TRBJ2-7
abundance: NA
v_gene: TRBV11-1

CDR3aa: CASRLLADSYEQYF
CDR3nt: TGTGCCAGCAGGTTACTAGCGGACTCCTACGAGCAGTACTTC
d_gene: TRBD2
j_gene: TRBJ2-7
abundance: NA
v_gene: TRBV5-6

CDR3aa: CASSVHTSGGETQYF
CDR3nt: TGTGCCAGCAGCGTCCACACTAGCGGGGGAGAGACCCAGTACTTC
d_gene: TRBD2
j_gene: TRBJ2-5
abundance: NA
v_gene: TRBV9

CDR3aa: CAWSLQGNEQFF
CDR3nt: TGTGCCTGGAGTCTACAGGGCAATGAGCAGTTCTTC
d_gene: NA
j_gene: TRBJ2-1
abundance: NA
v_gene: TRBV30

CDR3aa: CASSLSRGSQETQYF
CDR3nt: TGTGCCAGCAGCTTGAGCCGGGGGAGCCAAGAGACCCAGTACTTC
d_gene: NA
j_gene: TRBJ2-5
abundance: NA
v_gene: TRBV5-4

CDR3aa: CASSGVSTGANVLTF
CDR3nt: TGTGCCAGCAGCGGGGTTAGCACTGGGGCCAACGTCCTGACTTTC
d_gene: NA
j_gene: TRBJ2-6
abundance: NA
v_gene: TRBV2

CDR3aa: CASSVTLAGAYNEQFF
CDR3nt: TGTGCCAGCAGTGTGACCTTAGCGGGGGCTTACAATGAGCAGTTCTTC
d_gene: TRBD2
j_gene: TRBJ2-1
abundance: NA
v_gene: TRBV6-1

CDR3aa: CASSFGGGDTEAFF
CDR3nt: TGTGCCAGCTCGTTCGGGGGAGGGGACACTGAAGCTTTCTTT
d_gene: NA
j_gene: TRBJ1-1
abundance: once
v_gene: TRBV3-1/TRBV3-2

CDR3aa: CASSVAWRGDIDTQYF
CDR3nt: TGTGCCAGCAGCGTAGCCTGGCGGGGGGACATAGATACGCAGTATTTT
d_gene: TRBD2
j_gene: TRBJ2-3
abundance: NA
v_gene: TRBV9

CDR3aa: CASSPSAGGHEKLFF
CDR3nt: TGTGCCAGCAGTCCATCCGCAGGGGGCCATGAAAAACTGTTTTTT
d_gene: TRBD1
j_gene: TRBJ1-4
abundance: NA
v_gene: TRBV27

CDR3aa: CATSRGLQSPNYGYTF
CDR3nt: TGTGCCACCAGCAGAGGGCTCCAATCCCCTAACTATGGCTACACCTTC
d_gene: NA
j_gene: TRBJ1-2
abundance: NA
v_gene: TRBV15

CDR3aa: CASSRERFGRDFETQYF
CDR3nt: TGTGCCAGCAGTCGAGAGCGTTTCGGGAGGGATTTCGAGACCCAGTACTTC
d_gene: TRBD2
j_gene: TRBJ2-5
abundance: NA
v_gene: TRBV3-1/TRBV3-2

CDR3aa: CATRGTLSDTQYF
CDR3nt: TGTGCCACCAGGGGGACTCTGTCAGATACGCAGTATTTT
d_gene: NA
j_gene: TRBJ2-3
abundance: NA
v_gene: TRBV24-1

CDR3aa: CASRGNTEAFF
CDR3nt: TGTGCCAGCAGGGGCAACACTGAAGCTTTCTTT
d_gene: NA
j_gene: TRBJ1-1
abundance: NA
v_gene: TRBV12-3/TRBV12-4

CDR3aa: CASGTSGSRGNIQYF
CDR3nt: TGTGCCAGCGGGACTAGCGGGAGCCGTGGAAACATTCAGTACTTC
d_gene: TRBD2
j_gene: TRBJ2-4
abundance: NA
v_gene: TRBV30

CDR3aa: CATSRAVATNEKLFF
CDR3nt: TGTGCCACCAGCAGAGCAGTTGCAACTAATGAAAAACTGTTTTTT
d_gene: NA
j_gene: TRBJ1-4
abundance: NA
v_gene: TRBV15

CDR3aa: CASSNGGEDTEAFF
CDR3nt: TGTGCCAGCAGTAACGGGGGGGAGGACACTGAAGCTTTCTTT
d_gene: NA
j_gene: TRBJ1-1
abundance: NA
v_gene: TRBV28

CDR3aa: CASSVGRKNTEAFF
CDR3nt: TGTGCCAGCAGCGTAGGCAGGAAGAACACTGAAGCTTTCTTT
d_gene: NA
j_gene: TRBJ1-1
abundance: NA
v_gene: TRBV9

CDR3aa: CASSPNSRDTQYF
CDR3nt: TGTGCCAGCAGCCCGAATTCTCGGGATACGCAGTATTTT
d_gene: NA
j_gene: TRBJ2-3
abundance: NA
v_gene: TRBV7-2

CDR3aa: CASTQGEAAFF
CDR3nt: TGTGCCAGCACCCAAGGGGAAGCGGCTTTCTTT
d_gene: NA
j_gene: TRBJ1-1
abundance: NA
v_gene: TRBV28

CDR3aa: CASSLAGLDEKLFF
CDR3nt: TGTGCCAGCAGCTTGGCAGGGCTTGATGAAAAACTGTTTTTT
d_gene: NA
j_gene: TRBJ1-4
abundance: NA
v_gene: TRBV5-6

CDR3aa: CASSFPRRIYNEQFF
CDR3nt: TGTGCCAGCAGTTTCCCTCGGAGGATATACAATGAGCAGTTCTTC
d_gene: NA
j_gene: TRBJ2-1
abundance: NA
v_gene: TRBV6-5

CDR3aa: CASSLQDEQFF
CDR3nt: TGTGCCAGCAGCCTTCAGGATGAGCAGTTCTTC
d_gene: NA
j_gene: TRBJ2-1
abundance: once
v_gene: TRBV9